These T cell receptor beta chains were read from a single sample in a study of cytomegalovirus exposure and HLA in healthy donors. Produced via immunoSEQ multiplex PCR; TCRdb's table is partial and in-frame only. The profile shows 150,000 to 200,000 clones, about 96% of them singletons. Sequenced: PBMCs. The origin of the receptors is a woman aged 18-29 years in good health and CMV-seronegative. CDR3s include the opening cysteine and the closing phenylalanine or tryptophan. The order of the fields is D gene, clone size, J gene, V gene, CDR3 DNA, CDR3 protein. The D gene is left open where the match is weak. Clone size is not always given. Where it is, it says once, few, many or a class for expanded clones.

TRBD2	.	TRBJ2-1	TRBV5-1	TGCGCCAGCAGCTCCTCTCGACTAGCGGGGGATGAGTACAATGAGCAGTTCTTC	CASSSSRLAGDEYNEQFF
.	.	TRBJ1-1	TRBV18	TGTGCCAGCTCACCACCCGCAGGTGAAGCTTTCTTT	CASSPPAGEAFF
.	once	TRBJ2-1	TRBV7-9	TGTGCCAGCTGCCTAGCCGATGAGCAGTTCTTC	CASCLADEQFF
.	.	TRBJ1-2	TRBV14	TGTGCCAGCAGCCAGCAGGGCCCCTATGGCTACACCTTC	CASSQQGPYGYTF
TRBD1	.	TRBJ1-6	TRBV5-4	TGTGCCAGCAGACAGGGGGGAGTCTATAATTCACCCCTCCACTTT	CASRQGGVYNSPLHF
.	.	TRBJ2-2	TRBV19	TGTGCCAGTAGTCCCAGGACAGCCCCCTTTAACACCGGGGAGCTGTTTTTT	CASSPRTAPFNTGELFF
TRBD1	.	TRBJ1-1	TRBV5-6	TGTGCCAGCAGCTTGGGACCCGGGACAGACATGAACACTGAAGCTTTCTTT	CASSLGPGTDMNTEAFF
.	.	TRBJ2-3	TRBV6-5	TGTGCCAGCAGTTACACGGTGGTGGATACGCAGTATTTT	CASSYTVVDTQYF
TRBD2	once	TRBJ2-3	TRBV12-5	TGTGCTAGTGGTGCCCTTAGCGGGCCGTATGTGGATACGCAGTATTTT	CASGALSGPYVDTQYF
TRBD1	.	TRBJ2-3	TRBV5-1	TGCGCCAGCAGCCACTGGCAGATACAGGGGTCAGAAGATACGCAGTATTTT	CASSHWQIQGSEDTQYF
.	.	TRBJ1-1	TRBV4-3	TGCGCCAGCAGCCGGAGGGCGGGGACTGAAGCTTTCTTT	CASSRRAGTEAFF
TRBD1	.	TRBJ1-2	TRBV7-9	TGTGCCAGCAGCCCGGGACAGGGGGGAGAAGGCTACACCTTC	CASSPGQGGEGYTF
.	.	TRBJ1-4	TRBV4-3	TGCGCCAGCAGCCATACAGGGATAGGAGAAAAACTGTTTTTT	CASSHTGIGEKLFF
.	.	TRBJ2-3	TRBV6-5	TGTGCCAGCTCCAGGGGAAGGGCCACAGATACGCAGTATTTT	CASSRGRATDTQYF
.	.	TRBJ1-1	TRBV27	TGTGCCAGCAGTTTAGGAGGGAGAGCTTTCGAAGCTTTCTTT	CASSLGGRAFEAFF
TRBD2	.	TRBJ2-7	TRBV18	TGTGCCAGCTCACCATCCCTAGCGGTGGTAGCCTACGAGCAGTACTTC	CASSPSLAVVAYEQYF
TRBD1	once	TRBJ2-7	TRBV7-3	TGTGCCAGCAGCATGGGACAGGGGGCGAACGAGCAGTACTTC	CASSMGQGANEQYF
TRBD1	.	TRBJ1-1	TRBV7-2	TGTGCCAGCAGCAAAGGACAGGGGAGAGGAGCTTTCTTT	CASSKGQGRGAFF
.	.	TRBJ1-2	TRBV19	TGTGCCAGTAGCTCAGTCGGAGGTAAAACTAACTATGGCTACACCTTC	CASSSVGGKTNYGYTF
TRBD1	once	TRBJ2-7	TRBV27	TGTGCCAGCAGTCCACGACAGGGCTACGAGCAGTACTTC	CASSPRQGYEQYF
TRBD1	.	TRBJ2-1	TRBV9	TGTGCCAGCAGCGTAGTCGGGGACAGGGCGTACAATGAGCAGTTCTTC	CASSVVGDRAYNEQFF
.	once	TRBJ1-4	TRBV6-5	TGTGCCAGCAGTTTCGGCGGGGGGAGTTATAATGAAAAACTGTTTTTT	CASSFGGGSYNEKLFF
.	.	TRBJ2-1	TRBV11-2	TGTGCCAGCAGGCATAGGCCTCAGGGGTCGCCTTACAATGAGCAGTTCTTC	CASRHRPQGSPYNEQFF
TRBD1	.	TRBJ1-6	TRBV6-1	TGTGCCAGCAGTGAAAGACAGGGGAGGCCACCCCTCCACTTT	CASSERQGRPPLHF
TRBD1	.	TRBJ2-3	TRBV14	TGTGCCAGCAGCCAAGATTTTCGGACAGGGACGATACGAAATACGCAGTATTTT	CASSQDFRTGTIRNTQYF
.	.	TRBJ2-7	TRBV7-6	TGTGCCAGCAGCTTAGCGGTCCAGGGGGGCTACGAGCAGTACTTC	CASSLAVQGGYEQYF
TRBD1	.	TRBJ1-6	TRBV30	TGTGCCTGGGACAGGGTCTTCTCACCCCTCCACTTT	CAWDRVFSPLHF
.	.	TRBJ1-4	TRBV27	TGTGCCAGCAGTCTACGCAGGGATGGGGAAAAACTGTTTTTT	CASSLRRDGEKLFF
.	.	TRBJ1-1	TRBV12-5	TGTGCTAGTGGTTCCTTCATCCTGACGCTAGTCCCGAACACTGAAGCTTTCTTT	CASGSFILTLVPNTEAFF
TRBD1	.	TRBJ1-2	TRBV27	TGTGCCAGCAGTCCCGGGACAGGGTTCGGCTACACCTTC	CASSPGTGFGYTF
.	once	TRBJ1-1	TRBV29-1	TGCAGCGTACGGGGGGGCAGGACTGAAGCTTTCTTT	CSVRGGRTEAFF
.	.	TRBJ2-5	TRBV4-2	TGTGCCAGCAGCCAAGATCTGTTATCCCAAGAGACCCAGTACTTC	CASSQDLLSQETQYF
.	.	TRBJ1-2	TRBV2	TGTGCCAGCAGTGAGTCCCTAAACTATGGCTACACCTTC	CASSESLNYGYTF
TRBD1	.	TRBJ2-7	TRBV29-1	TGCAGCGCACAGACAGGGCTCCACGAGCAGTACTTC	CSAQTGLHEQYF
TRBD2	.	TRBJ2-1	TRBV7-2	TGTGCCAGCAGGAAGGGACTAGCGGTCCACTCCTACAATGAGCAGTTCTTC	CASRKGLAVHSYNEQFF
TRBD1	.	TRBJ2-7	TRBV7-2	TGTGCCAGCATCCGCGGACAGGGCGGCCGGCAGTACTTC	CASIRGQGGRQYF
.	.	TRBJ2-3	TRBV9	TGTGCCAGCAGCGTTGGCGGGGTGTCAGATACGCAGTATTTT	CASSVGGVSDTQYF
TRBD1	.	TRBJ1-2	TRBV7-2	TGTGCCAGCAGCCAAGACAGGGACCTCTATGGCTACACCTTC	CASSQDRDLYGYTF
.	.	TRBJ2-2	TRBV5-1	TGCGCCAGCAGCTTACCACAGCTCACCGGGGAGCTGTTTTTT	CASSLPQLTGELFF
TRBD1	few	TRBJ1-1	TRBV9	TGTGCCAGCAGCGTAGAAGACAGGGGGCCCCTGAACACTGAAGCTTTCTTT	CASSVEDRGPLNTEAFF
.	.	TRBJ2-3	TRBV7-8	TGTGCCAGCAGCTTAGTCCGAGGCACAGATACGCAGTATTTT	CASSLVRGTDTQYF
TRBD2	.	TRBJ2-3	TRBV7-2	TGTGCCAGCAGCTTAGTGGTGGCTAGCGGAACAGATACGCAGTATTTT	CASSLVVASGTDTQYF
TRBD1	.	TRBJ1-1	TRBV7-9	TGTGCCAGCAGTCGGACAGGGTACACTGAAGCTTTCTTT	CASSRTGYTEAFF
.	.	TRBJ2-3	TRBV11-2	TGTGCCAGCGGGGCCACCGGAGCGCCCCGTCCTGAAGCAGATACGCAGTATTTT	CASGATGAPRPEADTQYF
TRBD1	.	TRBJ2-7	TRBV16	TGTGCCAGCAGCTACGGACAGGGCACCTACGAGCAGTACTTC	CASSYGQGTYEQYF
.	.	TRBJ2-3	TRBV5-1	TGCGCCAGCAGCGTGGACAGTCCAGATACGCAGTATTTT	CASSVDSPDTQYF
TRBD2	once	TRBJ2-3	TRBV29-1	TGCAGCTCAAGAGGACTAGCTTACACAGATACGCAGTATTTT	CSSRGLAYTDTQYF
.	once	TRBJ2-7	TRBV4-3	TGCGCCAGCAGCCAAGATTCAGCCTACGAGCAGTACTTC	CASSQDSAYEQYF
TRBD1	few	TRBJ2-7	TRBV19	TGTGCCAGTAATTTGAGGACAGGCTACGAGCAGTACTTC	CASNLRTGYEQYF
.	.	TRBJ1-2	TRBV15	TGTGCCACCAGCACCGGGGGGCCTGGCTACACCTTC	CATSTGGPGYTF
.	.	TRBJ2-7	TRBV25-1	TGTGCCAGCAGTGTGGGGAGATACGAGCAGTACTTC	CASSVGRYEQYF
TRBD1	.	TRBJ2-5	TRBV4-3	TGCGCCAGCAGCCAGACAACGCTTCGGACAGGGGCGAGGGGAGAGACCCAGTACTTC	CASSQTTLRTGARGETQYF
TRBD2	.	TRBJ2-1	TRBV5-1	TGCGCCAGCAGCTTTCTCAGCGGGGGAGATAAATACAATGAGCAGTTCTTC	CASSFLSGGDKYNEQFF
TRBD2	.	TRBJ2-1	TRBV9	TGTGCCAGCAGCCTAGGACTAGCCTACAATGAGCAGTTCTTC	CASSLGLAYNEQFF
TRBD1	.	TRBJ2-2	TRBV7-2	TGTGCCAGCAGCTTAACGACAGGGAGCGGGGAGCTGTTTTTT	CASSLTTGSGELFF
TRBD1	.	TRBJ2-3	TRBV5-6	TGTGCCAGCAGCTTCTCTACAGGGGTGGGCACAGATACGCAGTATTTT	CASSFSTGVGTDTQYF
TRBD1	.	TRBJ1-6	TRBV19	TGTGCCAGTAGTACAAACAGGGGTAATTCACCCCTCCACTTT	CASSTNRGNSPLHF